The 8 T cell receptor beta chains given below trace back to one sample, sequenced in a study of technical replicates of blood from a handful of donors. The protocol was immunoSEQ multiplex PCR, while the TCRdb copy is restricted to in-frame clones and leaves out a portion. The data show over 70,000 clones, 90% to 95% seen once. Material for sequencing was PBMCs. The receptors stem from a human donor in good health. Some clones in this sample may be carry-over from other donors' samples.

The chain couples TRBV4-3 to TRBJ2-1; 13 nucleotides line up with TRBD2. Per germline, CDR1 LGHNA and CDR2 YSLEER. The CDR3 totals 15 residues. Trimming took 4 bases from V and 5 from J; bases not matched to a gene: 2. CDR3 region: CASSRGLAGDNEQFF. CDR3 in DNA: TGCGCCAGCAGCCGAGGACTAGCGGGAGACAATGAGCAGTTCTTC.

For the CDR3, the DNA is TGTGCCAGCAGTGAAGCGAGATACGAGCAGTACTTC. Its protein is CASSEARYEQYF. The chain is built from TRBV6-1 and TRBJ2-7; no reliable D call. The V and J ends lost 0 bases and 4 bases respectively, with 4 bases between them. The CDR3 has 12 amino acids. Germline CDR1 reads MNHNS; CDR2 reads SASEGT.

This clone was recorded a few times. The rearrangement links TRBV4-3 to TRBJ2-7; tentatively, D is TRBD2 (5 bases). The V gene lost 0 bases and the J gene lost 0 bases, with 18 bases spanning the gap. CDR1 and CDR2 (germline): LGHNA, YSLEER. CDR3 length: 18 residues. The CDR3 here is CASSQDTTGVIFSYEQYF. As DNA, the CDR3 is TGCGCCAGCAGCCAAGATACCACCGGGGTCATTTTCTCCTACGAGCAGTACTTC.

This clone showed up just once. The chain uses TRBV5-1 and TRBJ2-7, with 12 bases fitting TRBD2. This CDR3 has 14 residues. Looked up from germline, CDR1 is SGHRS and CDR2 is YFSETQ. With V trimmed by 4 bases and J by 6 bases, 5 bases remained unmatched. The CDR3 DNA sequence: TGCGCCAGCAGCCAGACTAGCGGGAGAGGCGAGCAGTACTTC. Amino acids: CASSQTSGRGEQYF.

CDR3 residues: CASRGFSGRNTQYF. The CDR3 DNA sequence: TGTGCCAGCAGGGGCTTTAGCGGGAGGAATACGCAGTATTTT. J is TRBJ2-3 and V is TRBV2; 10 bases line up with TRBD2. CDR1 SNHLY and CDR2 FYNNEI come from the germline V gene. V trimming: 6 bases; J trimming: 7 bases; junction bases outside the gene matches: 7. The CDR3 runs to 14 residues.

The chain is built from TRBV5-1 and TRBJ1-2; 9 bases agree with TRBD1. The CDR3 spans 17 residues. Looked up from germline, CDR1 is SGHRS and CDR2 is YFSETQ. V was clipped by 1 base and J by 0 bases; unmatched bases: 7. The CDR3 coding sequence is TGCGCCAGCAGCTTGTACGGACAGGGGATTACTAACTATGGCTACACCTTC. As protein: CASSLYGQGITNYGYTF.

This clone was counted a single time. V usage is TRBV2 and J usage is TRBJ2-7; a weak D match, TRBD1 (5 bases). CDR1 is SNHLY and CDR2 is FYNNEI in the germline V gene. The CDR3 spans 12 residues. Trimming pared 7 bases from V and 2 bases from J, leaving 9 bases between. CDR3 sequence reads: CASTQGAYEQYF. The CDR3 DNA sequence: TGTGCCAGCACCCAAGGGGCCTACGAGCAGTACTTC.

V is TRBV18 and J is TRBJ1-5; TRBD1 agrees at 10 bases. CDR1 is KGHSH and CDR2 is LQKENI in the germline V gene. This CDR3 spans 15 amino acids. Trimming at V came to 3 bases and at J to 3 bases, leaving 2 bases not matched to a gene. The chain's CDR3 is CASSPTGGNNQPQHF. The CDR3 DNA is TGTGCCAGCTCACCGACAGGGGGCAACAATCAGCCCCAGCATTTT.